Each of the 18 T cell receptor beta chains below was sequenced from the same sample in a study of spatial heterogeneity in lung cancer. TCRdb independently ran MiXCR on the 5' RACE reads; one entry per CDR3 protein. Of some 34,000 distinct CDR3 sequences in the sample, less than 9.5% were seen once. Indicated time point: sample taken at primary tumor resection. The sample here was PBMCs, taken at surgery. These receptors all come from a female donor with early-stage non-small cell lung cancer.

This clonotype was picked up a small number of times. The V gene is TRBV19, the J gene TRBJ2-2, with D unresolved. The CDR3 extends over 15 amino acids. The ends were cut back, 7 bases at V and 0 bases at J, with 12 bases in the middle. Looked up from germline, CDR1 is LNHDA and CDR2 is SQIVND (reference sequence). The DNA for the CDR3 is TGTGCCAGTACTGATCACGGAGCGAACACCGGGGAGCTGTTTTTT. Protein sequence: CASTDHGANTGELFF.

The chain joins TRBV5-1 to TRBJ1-1, with 7 bases fitting TRBD1. From germline, CDR1 is SGHRS and CDR2 YFSETQ. J was trimmed by 0 bases and V by 1 base; bases with no gene match: 3. CDR3 size: 15 residues. The CDR3 reads CASSLTGVMNTEAFF. CDR3 coding DNA: TGCGCCAGCAGCTTGACAGGGGTCATGAACACTGAAGCTTTCTTT. The whole variable domain, remainder taken from reference TRBV5-1 and TRBJ1-1, is KAGVTQTPRYLIKTRGQQVTLSCSPISGHRSVSWYQQTPGQGLQFLFEYFSETQRNKGNFPGRFSGRQFSNSRSEMNVSTLELGDSALYLCASSLTGVMNTEAFFGQGTRLTVV.

Note on this clonotype: This may be a read error: a much more frequent sequence differs by one nucleotide. This chain connects TRBV29-1 to TRBJ1-2; 7 positions agree with TRBD1. The CDR3 is 13 amino acids. The germline CDR1 and CDR2 sequences are SQVTM and ANQGSEA. For the CDR3, the DNA is TGCAGCGTTGTAGGGGACAGTCCCTCTGGCCACACCTTC. It is translated as CSVVGDSPSGHTF.

This clonotype appeared many times. The genes are TRBV15 and TRBJ2-5; D possibly matches TRBD1 or TRBD2 (5 bases each). The ends were cut back, 3 bases at V and 4 bases at J, with 12 bases in the middle. Germline V gene data show CDR1 as LNHNV and CDR2 as YYDKDF (reference sequence). CDR3 size: 14 residues. CDR3 in DNA: TGTGCCACCAGCAGGGGGACCAGTGCAGAGACCCAGTACTTC. It encodes CATSRGTSAETQYF.

The chain uses TRBV5-1 and TRBJ2-7, with TRBD2 identical over 8 bases. J gave up 3 bases and V 3 bases, and 8 bases lay outside the gene matches. The CDR3 has 15 amino acids. Germline CDR1 is SGHRS and CDR2 is YFSETQ. The CDR3 sequence is CASSSAGTSSYEQYF. The DNA for the CDR3 is TGCGCCAGCAGCTCCGCCGGGACTAGTAGCTACGAGCAGTACTTC. Combining the CDR3 with reference TRBV5-1 and TRBJ2-7 gives the whole variable domain KAGVTQTPRYLIKTRGQQVTLSCSPISGHRSVSWYQQTPGQGLQFLFEYFSETQRNKGNFPGRFSGRQFSNSRSEMNVSTLELGDSALYLCASSSAGTSSYEQYFGPGTRLTVT.

This clonotype was counted only a few times. The chain is built from TRBV12-3 or TRBV12-4 and TRBJ2-7, with D perhaps being TRBD1 or TRBD2 (5 bases each). The ends were cut back, 2 bases at V and 6 bases at J, with 17 bases in the middle. This CDR3 has 15 residues. The CDR3 reads CASSLRGAGVAEQYF. The CDR3 DNA reads as TGTGCCAGCAGTTTACGAGGGGCCGGGGTTGCCGAGCAGTACTTC.

The rearrangement uses TRBV5-8 and TRBJ1-2; D call uncertain. This CDR3 spans 13 amino acids. Trimming removed 5 bases from V and 5 bases from J, with 13 bases in between. Germline assignment: CDR1 SGHTS and CDR2 YDEGEE. The chain's CDR3 is CASSPRLGYGYTF. The CDR3 DNA follows: TGTGCCAGCAGTCCCCGCTTGGGGTATGGCTACACCTTC.

This clonotype was counted a few times. CDR3 bases: TGCAGTGCTAGAGATCCCACGGGGGATACAGATACGCAGTATTTT. As protein: CSARDPTGDTDTQYF. The chain has TRBV20-1 and TRBJ2-3; tentatively, D is TRBD2 (6 bases). The CDR3 extends over 15 amino acids. Germline assignment: CDR1 DFQATT and CDR2 SNEGSKA (reference sequence). The germline V and J ends were trimmed by 0 bases and 3 bases, with 13 bases remaining between them.

There are a few counts of this clonotype. The chain combines TRBV7-2 with TRBJ2-1; D call uncertain. V lost 6 bases and J lost 9, with 9 bases in between. Germline V CDR1 and CDR2: SGHTA, FQGNSA. The CDR3 is made up of 11 amino acids. As DNA, the CDR3 is TGTGCCAGCAGGGCAGGTCTTGAGCAGTTCTTC. The encoded protein is CASRAGLEQFF.

This clonotype was counted at least ten times. The V and J genes are TRBV9 and TRBJ2-1; either TRBD1 or TRBD2 may supply D (5 bases each). This CDR3 region has 15 residues. Trimming shortened V by 0 bases and J by 3 bases, and 10 bases separated the two germline ends. CDR1 is SGDLS, CDR2 YYNGEE, per germline. The chain's CDR3 is CASSVGGEYYNEQFF. The DNA of the CDR3 is TGTGCCAGCAGCGTAGGAGGGGAATACTACAATGAGCAGTTCTTC.

CDR3 nucleotide sequence: TGCGCCAGCAGCTTGGACGGAGGGGAGCAGTACTTC. Protein product: CASSLDGGEQYF. The gene calls are TRBV5-1 and TRBJ2-7; TRBD2 might be the D (6 bases). CDR1 is SGHRS and CDR2 is YFSETQ in the germline V gene. The V gene lost 0 bases and the J gene lost 7 bases, with 8 bases spanning the gap. The CDR3 contains 12 residues.

This clonotype showed up just a few times. The genes are TRBV5-6 and TRBJ1-2; D is perhaps TRBD1 (6 bases). V lost 3 bases and J 6 bases, leaving 12 bases between the germline ends. Germline assignment: CDR1 SGHDT and CDR2 YYEEEE. There are 13 residues in the CDR3. CDR3 nucleotides: TGTGCCAGCAGCTCAGGGGTCTGGAATGGCTACACCTTC. Its translation: CASSSGVWNGYTF.

Notes on this clonotype: The germline gene is not matched at one end of the junction; a read error may be the cause. The chain is built from TRBV2 and TRBJ2-3; possibly TRBD1 for D (5 bases). Germline values: CDR1 SNHLY, CDR2 FYNNEI. The CDR3 is made up of 14 amino acids. CDR3 residues: CASTEGAYTDTQYF. CDR3 coding DNA: TGTGCCAGCACTGAAGGGGCCTACACAGATACGCAGTATTTT. The whole variable domain, remainder taken from reference TRBV2 and TRBJ2-3, is EPEVTQTPSHQVTQMGQEVILRCVPISNHLYFYWYRQILGQKVEFLVSFYNNEISEKSEIFDDQFSVERPDGSNFTLKIRSTKLEDSAMYFCASTEGAYTDTQYFGPGTRLTVL.

This clonotype turned up a few times. This sequence joins TRBV10-3 and TRBJ1-1; no clear D. CDR1 and CDR2 (germline): ENHRY, SYGVKD. V was clipped by 11 bases and J by 3 bases, with 19 bases between them. This CDR3 region has 14 residues. This chain's CDR3 is CALRGAGGDTEAFF. The CDR3 DNA follows: TGTGCCCTTCGCGGCGCGGGCGGGGACACTGAAGCTTTCTTT.

This clonotype was seen many times. The CDR3 is CASSSLLARLSGANVLTF. The CDR3 DNA is TGTGCCAGCAGCTCTCTACTAGCGCGCCTCTCTGGGGCCAACGTCCTGACTTTC. The chain uses TRBV11-2 and TRBJ2-6; TRBD2 agrees at 7 bases. The V gene end was trimmed by 4 bases and the J gene end by 0 bases; junction bases not matched to a gene: 9. The CDR3 extends over 18 amino acids. CDR1 is SGHAT and CDR2 is FQNNGV in the germline V gene.

In this sample, this clonotype turned up a few times. The chain is built from TRBV20-1 and TRBJ2-2; TRBD1 is a possible D gene (5 bases). In germline, CDR1 is DFQATT, CDR2 SNEGSKA (reference sequence). V lost 1 base, J lost 0 bases, and 12 bases lay in between. This CDR3 contains 16 residues. The CDR3 sequence: CSARASLGANTGELFF. The CDR3, as DNA: TGCAGTGCTAGAGCATCCCTAGGGGCGAACACCGGGGAGCTGTTTTTT.

This clonotype was observed a handful of times. The V and J genes are TRBV20-1 and TRBJ1-2; TRBD1 is a possible D gene (6 bases). Trimming stripped 3 bases from V and 4 bases from J, with 9 bases between. CDR3 size: 12 residues. CDR1 is DFQATT and CDR2 is SNEGSKA in the germline V gene (reference sequence). The CDR3: CSARPDSYGYTF. The CDR3 nucleotides read TGCAGTGCTAGGCCGGACAGCTATGGCTACACCTTC.

This rearrangement joins TRBV5-1 to TRBJ2-7; TRBD1 agrees at 9 bases. Germline V gives CDR1 SGHRS, CDR2 YFSETQ. The CDR3 has 14 amino acids. The ends lost 4 bases at V and 5 bases at J; junction bases unmatched: 7. The DNA of the CDR3 is TGCGCCAGCAGCCCCCGACAGGGGGTGGACGAGCAGTACTTC. Translated: CASSPRQGVDEQYF.